This TCR beta chain derives from a study of CD8+ T cells in alopecia areata. Study background: Treated patients were given 5 to 10 mg oral tofacitinib twice daily. Overall study results and limits: Persistence in scalp and blood during tofacitinib was observed for many expanded lesional clones.

Germline CDR1 is SQVTM and CDR2 is ANQGSEA. The CDR3 length is 13 residues. V lost 4 bases, J lost 1 base, and 10 bases lay in between. cDNA reverse transcribed from extracted RNA served as the sequencing template. Sequenced by immunoSEQ multiplex PCR; TCRdb stores in-frame clones only, minus some. The table includes some 200,000 clones, less than 75% detected once. On this clone: Its antigen is currently unknown.

Treatment of the sample: oral pan-JAK inhibitor, 5-10 mg twice daily. The TCR comes from a human donor with alopecia areata. This specimen was CD4+ T cells sorted from blood, taken at week 4, from a patient treated with tofacitinib. The gene calls are TRBV29-1 and TRBJ1-2, with D hard to call. CDR3 protein: CSVGSTVNYGYTF. CDR3 nucleotide sequence: TGCAGCGTTGGGTCGACGGTTAACTATGGCTACACCTTC.